This T cell receptor beta chain was identified during a study of cytomegalovirus exposure and HLA in healthy donors (dated by TCRdb to 2016 to 2017). A note on the overall study: According to a later analysis, the roughly 120 validation repertoires were produced on the same platform as the 666 repertoires of the first cohort. The aim of the study was to test whether cataloging public T cell receptors could identify signatures of past pathogen exposure. A separate validation cohort of approximately 120 different subjects was used in addition to the roughly 700-subject first cohort. The study combined high-throughput TCR immunosequencing, statistical association of individual TCRs with disease status, and machine learning to predict cytomegalovirus infection status.

The research as a whole found: Subsequent analysis determined that TCRs grouped into clusters in the first cohort also showed a tendency toward co-occurrence across the roughly 110 validation repertoires, and 85% to 95% of cluster scores exceeded 0. In vitro tests confirmed that a few of the cytomegalovirus-associated TCR beta chains recognize cytomegalovirus antigens. All 120 or so repertoires were used to score co-occurrence in the validation cohort in a later analysis, because that analysis had no HLA typing for the cohort. A total of roughly 160 TCR beta chains were listed by the study as associated with cytomegalovirus. Most TCR sequences were observed very rarely across donors, whereas some public TCRs were present in many individuals. The classifier was reported to diagnose cytomegalovirus status with high specificity and sensitivity in both the original cohort and the validation cohort. It was suggested by the authors that the approach could potentially be generalized to other disease states and immunological phenotypes.

This clone appeared a few times. Its target antigen remains unknown. No much larger clone exists at a distance of one base, and base qualities are not known. Spanning cysteine to phenylalanine, the CDR3 consists of 13 amino acids. The kept DNA is CDR3 alone, 39 bases in frame from the first base. Reading the germline V gene (reference sequence) gives CDR1 LNHDA and CDR2 SQIVND. For this chain, trimming is 3 bases at the V end and 4 bases at the J end, and the number of junction bases without a gene match is 2. Library preparation was by the immunoSEQ multiplex PCR assay. Regarding the original processing steps: A statistical classification framework was built to diagnose cytomegalovirus status from the catalog of TCR beta chain sequences. TCRdb carries this immuneACCESS record with in-frame sequences only. Its versions omit some clonotypes, under half of them owing to an unresolved V gene in the studies checked, with the rest unexplained. The DNA was the basis for D and trimming; V, J and clone size are from that table. The sample table contains around 200,000 clones; only one count was recorded for about 81% of them. 0.95% to 1.5% of the sample is taken by the ten largest.

The donors belonged to the validation cohort of over a hundred subjects, which was separate from the approximately 700-subject first cohort. The origin of this receptor is a woman aged 25 to 39 in good health and CMV-seronegative. Sequenced sample: PBMCs. In this chain, TRBV19 is recombined with TRBJ2-7, and TRBD2 aligns with 8 junction nucleotides. The CDR3 region has the sequence CASSIGGRYEQYF. The sequenced DNA is TGTGCCAGTAGTATTGGCGGGAGGTACGAGCAGTACTTC. With the rest looked up from the reference TRBV19 and TRBJ2-7 genes rather than sequenced, the full variable domain is DGGITQSPKYLFRKEGQNVTLSCEQNLNHDAMYWYRQDPGQGLRLIYYSQIVNDFQKGDIAEGYSVSREKKESFPLTVTSAQKNPTAFYLCASSIGGRYEQYFGPGTRLTVT.